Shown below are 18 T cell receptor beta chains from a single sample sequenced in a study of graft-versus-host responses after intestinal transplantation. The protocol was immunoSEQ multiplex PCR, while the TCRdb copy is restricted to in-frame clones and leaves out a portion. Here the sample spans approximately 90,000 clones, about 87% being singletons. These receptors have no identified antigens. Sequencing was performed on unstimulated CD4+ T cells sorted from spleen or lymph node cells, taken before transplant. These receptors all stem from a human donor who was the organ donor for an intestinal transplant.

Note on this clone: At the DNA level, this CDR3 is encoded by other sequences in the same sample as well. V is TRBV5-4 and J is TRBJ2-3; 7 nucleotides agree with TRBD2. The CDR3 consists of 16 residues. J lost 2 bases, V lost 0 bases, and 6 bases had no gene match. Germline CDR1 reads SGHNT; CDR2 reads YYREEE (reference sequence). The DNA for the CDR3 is TGTGCCAGCAGCTTGGGGCTAGCGGACTACACAGATACGCAGTATTTT. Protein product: CASSLGLADYTDTQYF.

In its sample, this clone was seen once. The CDR3 region is CASSDRVVVNEQFF. The CDR3 DNA reads TGTGCCAGCAGCGACAGGGTGGTGGTAAATGAGCAGTTCTTC. The V gene is TRBV27, the J gene TRBJ2-1; 7 bases fit TRBD1. The CDR3 consists of 14 residues. J lost 7 bases, V lost 6 bases, and 9 bases had no gene match. The germline V gene encodes CDR1 MNHEY and CDR2 SMNVEV (reference sequence).

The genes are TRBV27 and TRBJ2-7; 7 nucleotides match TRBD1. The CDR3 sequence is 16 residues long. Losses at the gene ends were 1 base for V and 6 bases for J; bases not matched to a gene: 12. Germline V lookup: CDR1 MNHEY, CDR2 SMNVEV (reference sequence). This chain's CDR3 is CASSLFPRGRGIEQYF. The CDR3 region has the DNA TGTGCCAGCAGTTTATTCCCCAGGGGCAGGGGGATCGAGCAGTACTTC.

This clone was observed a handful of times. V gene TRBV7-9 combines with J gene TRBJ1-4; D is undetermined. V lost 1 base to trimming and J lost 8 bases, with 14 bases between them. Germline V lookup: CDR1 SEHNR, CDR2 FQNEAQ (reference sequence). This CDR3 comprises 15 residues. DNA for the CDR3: TGTGCCAGCAGCTTAGGGGAGGGAGGGCGCGAAAAACTGTTTTTT. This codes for CASSLGEGGREKLFF.

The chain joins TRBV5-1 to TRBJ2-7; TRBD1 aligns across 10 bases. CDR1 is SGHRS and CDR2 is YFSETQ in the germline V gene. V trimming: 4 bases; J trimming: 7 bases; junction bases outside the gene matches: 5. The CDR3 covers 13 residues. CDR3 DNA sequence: TGCGCCAGCAGCGACAGGGGGCTTGGGGAGCAGTACTTC. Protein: CASSDRGLGEQYF.

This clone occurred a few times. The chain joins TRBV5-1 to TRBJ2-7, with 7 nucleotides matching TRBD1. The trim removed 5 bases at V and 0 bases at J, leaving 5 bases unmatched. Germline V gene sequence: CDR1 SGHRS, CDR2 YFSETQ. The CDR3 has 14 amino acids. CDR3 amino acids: CASSRDSTSYEQYF. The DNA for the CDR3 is TGCGCCAGCAGTAGGGACAGTACCTCCTACGAGCAGTACTTC.

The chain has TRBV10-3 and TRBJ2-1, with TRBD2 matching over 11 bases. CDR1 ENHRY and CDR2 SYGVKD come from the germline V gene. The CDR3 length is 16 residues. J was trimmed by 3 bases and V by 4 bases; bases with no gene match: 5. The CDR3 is CAISVGLAGGYNEQFF. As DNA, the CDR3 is TGTGCCATCAGTGTTGGGCTAGCGGGGGGCTACAATGAGCAGTTCTTC.

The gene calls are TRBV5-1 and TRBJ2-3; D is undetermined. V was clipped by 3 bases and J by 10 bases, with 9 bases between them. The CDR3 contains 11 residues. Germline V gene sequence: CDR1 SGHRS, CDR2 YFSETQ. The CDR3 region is CASSSEYAQYF. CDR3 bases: TGCGCCAGCAGCTCAGAATATGCGCAGTATTTT.

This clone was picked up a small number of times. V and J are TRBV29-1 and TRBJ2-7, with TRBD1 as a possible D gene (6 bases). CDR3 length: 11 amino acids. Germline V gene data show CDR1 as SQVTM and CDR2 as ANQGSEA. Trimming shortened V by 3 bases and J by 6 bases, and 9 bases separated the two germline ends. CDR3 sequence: CSVDRGGEQYF. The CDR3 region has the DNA TGCAGCGTTGACAGGGGTGGCGAGCAGTACTTC.

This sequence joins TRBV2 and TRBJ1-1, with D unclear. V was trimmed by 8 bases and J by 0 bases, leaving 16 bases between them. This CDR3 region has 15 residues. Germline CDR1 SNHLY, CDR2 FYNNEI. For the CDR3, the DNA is TGTGCCAGCGCCGCCCGCCAGATGATGAACACTGAAGCTTTCTTT. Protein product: CASAARQMMNTEAFF.

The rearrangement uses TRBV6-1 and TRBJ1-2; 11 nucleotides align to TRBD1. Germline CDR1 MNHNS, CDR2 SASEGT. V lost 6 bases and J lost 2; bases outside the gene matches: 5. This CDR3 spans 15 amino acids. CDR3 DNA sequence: TGTGCCAGCAGGCCAGGACAGGGGGCGAACTATGGCTACACCTTC. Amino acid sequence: CASRPGQGANYGYTF.

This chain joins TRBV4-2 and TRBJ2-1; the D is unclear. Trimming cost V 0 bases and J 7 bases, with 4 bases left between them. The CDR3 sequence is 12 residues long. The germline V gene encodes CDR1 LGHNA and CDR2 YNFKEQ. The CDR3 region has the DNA TGTGCCAGCAGCCAAGATAGAAATGAGCAGTTCTTC. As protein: CASSQDRNEQFF.

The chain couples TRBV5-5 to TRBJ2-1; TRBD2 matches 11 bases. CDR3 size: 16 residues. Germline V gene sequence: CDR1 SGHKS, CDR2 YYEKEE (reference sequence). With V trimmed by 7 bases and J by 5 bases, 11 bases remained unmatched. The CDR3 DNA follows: TGTGCCAGCGGTCCCCCGACTAGCGGGACGGACAATGAGCAGTTCTTC. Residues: CASGPPTSGTDNEQFF.

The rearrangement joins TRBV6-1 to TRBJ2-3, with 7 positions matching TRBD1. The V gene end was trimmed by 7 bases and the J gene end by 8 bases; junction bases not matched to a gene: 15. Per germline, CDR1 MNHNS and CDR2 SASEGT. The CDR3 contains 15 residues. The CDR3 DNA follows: TGTGCCAGCACCAAAGGGACAGCGCACAGTGGTACGCAGTATTTT. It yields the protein CASTKGTAHSGTQYF.

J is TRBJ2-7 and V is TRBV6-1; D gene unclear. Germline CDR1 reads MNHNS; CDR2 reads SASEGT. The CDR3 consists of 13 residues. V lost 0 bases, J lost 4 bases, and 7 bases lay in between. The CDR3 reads CASSEASSYEQYF. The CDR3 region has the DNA TGTGCCAGCAGTGAAGCCTCCAGTTACGAGCAGTACTTC.

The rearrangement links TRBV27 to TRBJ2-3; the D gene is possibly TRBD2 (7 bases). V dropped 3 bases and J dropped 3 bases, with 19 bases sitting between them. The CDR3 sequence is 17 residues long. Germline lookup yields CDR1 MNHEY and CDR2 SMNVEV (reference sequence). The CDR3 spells CASSFRARGGGTDTQYF. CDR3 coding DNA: TGTGCCAGCAGTTTCCGGGCCCGAGGGGGGGGGACAGATACGCAGTATTTT.

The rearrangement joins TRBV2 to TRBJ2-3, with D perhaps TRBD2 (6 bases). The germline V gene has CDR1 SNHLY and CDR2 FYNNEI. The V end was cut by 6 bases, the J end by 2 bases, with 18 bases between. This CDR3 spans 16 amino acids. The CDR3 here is CASRRMGGPPTDTQYF. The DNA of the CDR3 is TGTGCCAGCAGACGAATGGGGGGACCACCCACAGATACGCAGTATTTT.

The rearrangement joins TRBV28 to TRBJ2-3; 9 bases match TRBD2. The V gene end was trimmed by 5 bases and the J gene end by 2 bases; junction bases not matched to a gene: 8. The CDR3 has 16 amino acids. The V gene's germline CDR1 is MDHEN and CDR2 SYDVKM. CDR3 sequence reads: CASSPYSGGYTDTQYF. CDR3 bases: TGTGCCAGCAGTCCGTATAGCGGGGGCTACACAGATACGCAGTATTTT.